Listed here are 24 T cell receptor beta chains from one sample, sequenced in a study of blood T cell repertoires in COVID-19. The protocol was immunoSEQ multiplex PCR, while the TCRdb copy is restricted to in-frame clones and leaves out a portion. Of roughly 700,000 clones listed, 80% to 90% are singletons. Sequencing used peripheral blood. These receptors came from a woman under 30 with acute or convalescent COVID-19.

The chain links TRBV7-9 to TRBJ2-1; 8 nucleotides agree with TRBD1. Per the germline V gene, CDR1 is SEHNR and CDR2 is FQNEAQ (reference sequence). The J segment lost 6 bases and the V segment lost 3 bases, leaving 13 bases of the junction unmatched. CDR3 length: 17 amino acids. The CDR3 spells CASSFPSGGAKINEQFF. For the CDR3, the DNA is TGTGCCAGCAGCTTTCCCTCAGGGGGCGCGAAGATCAATGAGCAGTTCTTC.

J is TRBJ2-2 and V is TRBV2; D is perhaps TRBD1 (7 bases). Germline CDR1 and CDR2: SNHLY and FYNNEI. The CDR3 is made up of 16 amino acids. With 6 bases removed from V and 8 bases from J, the gap between germline ends came to 22 bases. The CDR3 sequence is CASRPSGRGRSGELFF. Here the CDR3 DNA reads TGTGCCAGCAGACCCTCCGGCAGGGGGAGGTCGGGGGAGCTGTTTTTT.

The count of this clone is one. The chain has TRBV5-6 and TRBJ2-5; tentatively, D is TRBD2 (5 bases). This CDR3 contains 12 residues. V lost 5 bases to trimming and J lost 6 bases, with 11 bases between them. Germline loops: CDR1 SGHDT, CDR2 YYEEEE. Here the CDR3 reads CASSRGDKTQYF. The CDR3 coding sequence is TGTGCCAGCAGTCGGGGAGATAAGACCCAGTACTTC.

The CDR3, as DNA: TGCGCCAGCATCCGGTCAGGGGTGAACACTGAAGCTTTCTTT. Amino acids: CASIRSGVNTEAFF. This chain uses TRBV5-1 with TRBJ1-1; TRBD1 is a possible D gene (6 bases). CDR1 and CDR2 (germline): SGHRS, YFSETQ. V dropped 6 bases and J dropped 0 bases, with 12 bases sitting between them. This CDR3 is 14 amino acids long.

The chain recombines TRBV19 with TRBJ2-5, with TRBD1 identical over 9 bases. The CDR3 totals 16 residues. Germline lookup yields CDR1 LNHDA and CDR2 SQIVND (reference sequence). V gave up 5 bases and J gave up 5 bases; unmatched junction bases: 12. The DNA for the CDR3 is TGTGCCAGTAGTCCCCGGGGACAGGGAACTTGGGAGACCCAGTACTTC. As protein: CASSPRGQGTWETQYF.

This chain connects TRBV6-2 or TRBV6-3 to TRBJ1-1; no definite D call. Deletions cut 1 base from V and 3 bases from J, with 9 bases between. This CDR3 contains 14 residues. Looked up from germline, CDR1 is MNHEY and CDR2 is SVGEGT. The CDR3 loop is CASSYFPGYTEAFF. For the CDR3, the DNA is TGTGCCAGCAGTTACTTTCCAGGCTACACTGAAGCTTTCTTT.

V and J are TRBV13 and TRBJ1-4; unclear D gene. The CDR3 has 13 amino acids. V was trimmed by 0 bases and J by 6 bases, leaving 5 bases between them. Germline V gene data show CDR1 as PRHDT and CDR2 as FYEKMQ (reference sequence). The CDR3 sequence: CASSLGADEKLFF. The CDR3 DNA is TGTGCCAGCAGCTTAGGGGCAGATGAAAAACTGTTTTTT.

The V and J genes are TRBV12-3 or TRBV12-4 and TRBJ2-2, with D perhaps TRBD2 (6 bases). V was clipped by 2 bases and J by 9 bases, with 10 bases between them. The CDR3 covers 13 residues. CDR3 in amino acids: CASSLYGGRELFF. The CDR3 nucleotides read TGTGCCAGCAGTTTATACGGGGGACGGGAGCTGTTTTTT.

The chain links TRBV14 to TRBJ1-2, with 7 nucleotides matching TRBD1. CDR1 and CDR2 (germline): SGHDN, FVKESK. The CDR3 length is 17 residues. The trim removed 2 bases at V and 4 bases at J, leaving 13 bases unmatched. This CDR3 reads CASSQTGTARTVYGYTF. DNA for the CDR3: TGTGCCAGCAGCCAAACTGGGACAGCCCGAACCGTCTATGGCTACACCTTC. The full variable domain, completed using reference TRBV14 and TRBJ1-2, is EAGVTQFPSHSVIEKGQTVTLRCDPISGHDNLYWYRRVMGKEIKFLLHFVKESKQDESGMPNNRFLAERTGGTYSTLKVQPAELEDSGVYFCASSQTGTARTVYGYTFGSGTRLTVV.

The chain couples TRBV5-1 to TRBJ1-1; D is unclear. Trimming shortened V by 5 bases and J by 1 base, and 9 bases separated the two germline ends. The CDR3 runs to 13 residues. CDR1 SGHRS and CDR2 YFSETQ come from the germline V gene. The CDR3 nucleotides are TGCGCCAGCAGGCAGCAGGAGAACACTGAAGCTTTCTTT. Translation gives CASRQQENTEAFF.

The chain combines TRBV11-2 with TRBJ1-1; TRBD1 matches 7 bases. V lost 5 bases and J lost 2; bases outside the gene matches: 5. The CDR3 is 14 residues long. Germline assignment: CDR1 SGHAT and CDR2 FQNNGV. The CDR3 nucleotides are TGTGCCAGCAGCCTACAGGGGAGTAACACTGAAGCTTTCTTT. Encoded protein: CASSLQGSNTEAFF. Full variable domain (remainder filled in from reference TRBV11-2 and TRBJ1-1): EAGVAQSPRYKIIEKRQSVAFWCNPISGHATLYWYQQILGQGPKLLIQFQNNGVVDDSQLPKDRFSAERLKGVDSTLKIQPAKLEDSAVYLCASSLQGSNTEAFFGQGTRLTVV.

This chain connects TRBV4-1 to TRBJ2-7; D perhaps matches TRBD2 (6 bases). V was cut by 3 bases and J by 0 bases, with 9 bases left in between. The CDR3 covers 14 residues. The germline CDR1 and CDR2 sequences are MGHRA and YSYEKL. The DNA of the CDR3 is TGCGCCAGCAGCCAGTCGGGAGTCTCCTACGAGCAGTACTTC. Its translation is CASSQSGVSYEQYF.

The chain carries TRBV11-2 and TRBJ2-1; TRBD2 matches 7 bases. This CDR3 is 15 amino acids long. The germline V gene encodes CDR1 SGHAT and CDR2 FQNNGV. J was trimmed by 6 bases and V by 5 bases; bases with no gene match: 10. The CDR3 DNA reads as TGTGCCAGCAGCACGGGACTATTTTCGTCCAATGAGCAGTTCTTC. This gives the protein CASSTGLFSSNEQFF.

V usage is TRBV19 and J usage is TRBJ2-2; TRBD2 aligns across 7 bases. CDR1 is LNHDA, CDR2 SQIVND, per germline (reference sequence). Unmatched junction bases numbered 11, after V lost 11 bases and J lost 5 bases. The CDR3 loop spans 14 amino acids. CDR3 coding DNA: TGTGCCTCCTCAGCGGGACGGGAAACCGGGGAGCTGTTTTTT. Translating it yields CASSAGRETGELFF.

The rearrangement links TRBV4-1 to TRBJ1-1; D perhaps matches TRBD1 (6 bases). V lost 2 bases to trimming and J lost 1 base, with 17 bases between them. The CDR3 has 17 amino acids. Germline V CDR1 and CDR2: MGHRA, YSYEKL. The CDR3 coding sequence is TGCGCCAGCAGCCAATGGGCGAGTCTGGACAGGAACACTGAAGCTTTCTTT. Translated: CASSQWASLDRNTEAFF.

V usage is TRBV7-9 and J usage is TRBJ1-5; tentative D call: TRBD1 (6 bases). CDR1 and CDR2 from the germline V gene are SEHNR and FQNEAQ (reference sequence). V was trimmed by 5 bases and J by 4 bases, leaving 15 bases between them. This CDR3 spans 15 amino acids. The CDR3 loop is CASSPSGQINQPQHF. The CDR3 nucleotides are TGTGCCAGCAGCCCATCAGGACAGATTAATCAGCCCCAGCATTTT.

This chain joins TRBV11-3 and TRBJ1-5; no definite D call. Germline loops: CDR1 SGHNT, CDR2 YENEEA. The CDR3 spans 15 residues. V shed 5 bases and J shed 4 bases, with 15 bases lying between them. The CDR3 loop reads CASSRPTGFNQPQHF. Written as DNA, the CDR3 is TGTGCCAGCAGCCGGCCGACCGGGTTTAATCAGCCCCAGCATTTT. Full variable domain (rest looked up from reference TRBV11-3 and TRBJ1-5): EAGVVQSPRYKIIEKKQPVAFWCNPISGHNTLYWYLQNLGQGPELLIRYENEEAVDDSQLPKDRFSAERLKGVDSTLKIQPAELGDSAVYLCASSRPTGFNQPQHFGDGTRLSIL.

Notes on this clone: Other DNA sequences in this sample translate to the same CDR3. This chain links TRBV19 with TRBJ1-6; a weak D match, TRBD1 (5 bases). There are 14 residues in the CDR3. Germline V lookup: CDR1 LNHDA, CDR2 SQIVND (reference sequence). The V and J ends lost 3 bases and 7 bases respectively, with 10 bases between them. The CDR3 DNA reads TGTGCCAGTAGTATCGGGGGATACAATTCACCCCTCCACTTT. This encodes CASSIGGYNSPLHF.

This sequence joins TRBV6-2 or TRBV6-3 and TRBJ1-1, with D tentatively TRBD1 (6 bases). This CDR3 is 12 amino acids long. Trimming removed 2 bases from V and 8 bases from J, with 9 bases in between. Germline CDR1 reads MNHEY; CDR2 reads SVGEGT. The CDR3 DNA reads as TGTGCCAGCAGTTACGGGACACCCGAAGCTTTCTTT. Translated: CASSYGTPEAFF.

The genes are TRBV19 and TRBJ1-4; tentatively, D is TRBD1 (5 bases). The CDR3 loop spans 11 amino acids. The germline gives CDR1 LNHDA, CDR2 SQIVND (reference sequence). The ends were cut back, 10 bases at V and 7 bases at J, with 10 bases in the middle. The CDR3 sequence is CATKTAEKLFF. The CDR3 DNA sequence: TGTGCCACTAAGACAGCTGAAAAACTGTTTTTT.

The chain links TRBV6-5 to TRBJ1-5; 11 positions match TRBD1. Germline assignment: CDR1 MNHEY and CDR2 SVGAGI. This CDR3 region has 15 residues. V was clipped by 5 bases and J by 3 bases; unmatched bases: 3. The CDR3 here is CASSTDRGLNQPQHF. CDR3 coding DNA: TGTGCCAGCAGTACGGACAGGGGGCTCAATCAGCCCCAGCATTTT.

A note on this clone: The junction differs from germline at one of its ends, possibly a read error. V gene TRBV12-3 or TRBV12-4 combines with J gene TRBJ1-2, with D unclear. This CDR3 contains 11 residues. CDR3 amino acids: CASSSGRSSLF. The CDR3 DNA reads TGTGCCAGCAGTTCAGGCAGATCGAGTCTCTTC.

The V and J genes are TRBV30 and TRBJ2-2; D is unresolved. Germline V gene lookup returns CDR1 GTSNPN and CDR2 SVGIG (reference sequence). The CDR3 is made up of 14 amino acids. V was trimmed by 0 bases and J by 5 bases, leaving 10 bases between them. CDR3 nucleotide sequence: TGTGCCTGGAGTGTATCTCGGGTTACCGGGGAGCTGTTTTTT. Encoded protein: CAWSVSRVTGELFF.

The genes are TRBV3-1 (or the pseudogene TRBV3-2) and TRBJ2-2; 10 bases agree with TRBD2. V was clipped by 4 bases and J by 3 bases; unmatched bases: 5. The germline CDR1 and CDR2 sequences are LGHDT and YNNKEL (reference sequence). CDR3 length equals 16 residues. CDR3 coding DNA: TGTGCCAGCAGCCTTCGGACTAGCGGACACACCGGGGAGCTGTTTTTT. The encoded protein is CASSLRTSGHTGELFF.